This T cell receptor beta chain stems from a study of blood T cell repertoires in COVID-19. In the source study's methods: Using reference gene primer amplification, nucleated cell counts were estimated. Sequencing used immunoSEQ multiplex PCR; TCRdb keeps in-frame clones, though not all of them. The D gene and trimming were derived from the DNA, and the V and J assignments and clone size from that table. This table holds 210,000 or so clones, 84% found once. The sequenced sample was peripheral blood. The TCR sequence derives from an older woman with active or convalescent COVID-19.

CDR3 region: CASSPGEVTGELFF. CDR3 nucleotides: TGTGCCAGCAGCCCCGGTGAGGTCACCGGGGAGCTGTTTTTT. The chain carries TRBV7-2 and TRBJ2-2; no reliable D call. The CDR3 consists of 14 residues. Trimming removed 5 bases from V and 4 bases from J, with 11 bases in between. Germline V gives CDR1 SGHTA, CDR2 FQGNSA.